The clone carrying this TCR beta chain has just a few counts. Its specificity is not known. This sample is drawn from a study of T cells after posttransplantation cyclophosphamide. Broader study findings: Later post-transplant blood repertoires were often dominated by donor CD8+ memory clones. Skin or GI-infiltrating T cells shared few TRB sequences with blood.

A marrow graft followed busulfan-fludarabine conditioning, with cyclophosphamide on days +3 and +4. The data were produced by immunoSEQ multiplex PCR, yet TCRdb's version contains in-frame clones alone and is incomplete. Reported are roughly 8,000 clones, none seen only once; the ten largest carry 23%. Germline lookup yields CDR1 GTSNPN and CDR2 SVGIG (reference sequence). V was pared by 6 bases and J by 5 bases, with 19 bases between. The CDR3 is made up of 14 amino acids. V and J are TRBV30 and TRBJ1-2; tentative D call: TRBD1 (5 bases). The specimen comprised PBMCs, sampled 94 days after allogeneic stem cell transplant with posttransplant cyclophosphamide. This clonotype was obtained from a female patient between 55 and 75 years old who received an allogeneic stem cell transplant from an unrelated donor, was CMV-positive, and had acute GVHD only. Certain T cells may be donor cells from the graft. The CDR3 DNA reads TGTGCCTGCGAGGTTGGAGGGGCGGAGTATGGCTACACCTTC. Translating it yields CACEVGGAEYGYTF.